Each of the 20 T cell receptor beta chains below was sequenced from the same sample in a study of cytomegalovirus exposure and HLA in healthy donors. Researchers ran the PCR with 60 Vbeta and 13 Jbeta primers. Generated by immunoSEQ multiplex PCR, the TCRdb table keeps only in-frame clones and is missing some. The sample includes around 87,000 clones, 76% of them seen just once. Sequencing was carried out using PBMCs. The origin of the receptors is a man between 35 and 55 years old in good health and CMV-seronegative.

The chain is built from TRBV6-4 and TRBJ2-3; D is possibly TRBD2 (5 bases). The CDR3 totals 13 residues. From germline, CDR1 is MRHNA and CDR2 SNTAGT. The ends were cut back, 0 bases at V and 7 bases at J, with 8 bases in the middle. The CDR3 DNA follows: TGTGCCAGCAGTGACTCAAGCGGAAATACGCAGTATTTT. Amino acids: CASSDSSGNTQYF.

This clone was seen once. The CDR3 DNA reads as TGTGCCAGCAGCAATGGACAGGGGAACCAAGAGACCCAGTACTTC. It encodes CASSNGQGNQETQYF. This chain links TRBV21-1 with TRBJ2-5; whether TRBD1, the table's D call, matches the DNA was not checked. TRBV21-1 is labeled a pseudogene. CDR3 length equals 15 residues.

The chain employs TRBV18 and TRBJ1-2, with TRBD1 as a possible D gene (6 bases). V was trimmed by 3 bases and J by 2 bases, leaving 19 bases between them. The CDR3 has 17 amino acids. The germline gives CDR1 KGHSH, CDR2 LQKENI. The CDR3 loop reads CASSPEREGRGNYGYTF. The CDR3 coding sequence is TGTGCCAGCTCACCGGAGAGAGAAGGCAGGGGAAACTATGGCTACACCTTC.

The chain joins TRBV5-1 to TRBJ1-2, with D uncertain. The CDR3 loop spans 14 amino acids. CDR1 SGHRS and CDR2 YFSETQ come from the germline V gene. V gave up 2 bases and J gave up 4 bases, with 12 bases separating them. The CDR3 DNA follows: TGCGCCAGCAGCTTCCTTGAGGCTTCCTATGGCTACACCTTC. Its translation: CASSFLEASYGYTF.

As concerns this clone: A read error may account for a junction end that differs from germline. The chain uses TRBV7-9 and TRBJ1-1, with 9 bases that match TRBD1. Germline CDR1 is SEHNR and CDR2 is FQNEAQ (reference sequence). The CDR3 consists of 15 residues. The CDR3 nucleotides are TGTTCCAGCAGCTCAACCCGGACAGGGGCCACTGAAGCTTTCTTT. It codes for CSSSSTRTGATEAFF.

The chain employs TRBV28 and TRBJ2-7; no clear D gene. In germline, CDR1 is MDHEN, CDR2 SYDVKM. Between the trimmed V and J ends, which lost 4 bases and 0 bases, there was a span of 13 bases. CDR3 length: 15 residues. CDR3 loop: CASSYAGVNSYEQYF. The DNA of the CDR3 is TGTGCCAGCAGTTACGCAGGTGTTAACTCCTACGAGCAGTACTTC. The variable domain in full, completed from reference TRBV28 and TRBJ2-7, reads DVKVTQSSRYLVKRTGEKVFLECVQDMDHENMFWYRQDPGLGLRLIYFSYDVKMKEKGDIPEGYSVSREKKERFSLILESASTNQTSMYLCASSYAGVNSYEQYFGPGTRLTVT.

This clone was seen a few times. The chain uses TRBV15 and TRBJ1-5, with D possibly matching TRBD1 (5 bases). The germline V gene has CDR1 LNHNV and CDR2 YYDKDF (reference sequence). The V gene lost 0 bases and the J gene lost 0 bases, with 21 bases spanning the gap. The CDR3 length is 20 residues. This chain's CDR3 is CATSRELWTTMTSSNQPQHF. CDR3 bases: TGTGCCACCAGCAGAGAACTATGGACAACCATGACCAGTAGCAATCAGCCCCAGCATTTT.

This clone was observed a few times. This chain links TRBV7-2 with TRBJ1-4; no reliable D call. This CDR3 has 15 amino acids. Germline values: CDR1 SGHTA, CDR2 FQGNSA. V lost 4 bases to trimming and J lost 7 bases, with 16 bases between them. The CDR3 protein is CASSSPERGFEKLFF. DNA for the CDR3: TGTGCCAGCAGCTCCCCAGAACGAGGGTTTGAAAAACTGTTTTTT.

The chain carries TRBV28 and TRBJ1-1; D possibly corresponds to TRBD1 (6 bases). CDR1 is MDHEN and CDR2 is SYDVKM in the germline V gene. The CDR3 consists of 16 residues. Deletions cut 7 bases from V and 1 base from J, with 19 bases between. The CDR3 here is CASIKDSSEANTEAFF. CDR3 in DNA: TGTGCCAGCATTAAGGACAGTAGTGAAGCGAACACTGAAGCTTTCTTT. The whole variable domain, filled in from reference TRBV28 and TRBJ1-1, reads DVKVTQSSRYLVKRTGEKVFLECVQDMDHENMFWYRQDPGLGLRLIYFSYDVKMKEKGDIPEGYSVSREKKERFSLILESASTNQTSMYLCASIKDSSEANTEAFFGQGTRLTVV.

This chain links TRBV6-1 with TRBJ2-7; a weak D match, TRBD1 (7 bases). The V gene lost 7 bases and the J gene lost 2 bases, with 12 bases spanning the gap. The germline CDR1 and CDR2 sequences are MNHNS and SASEGT. The CDR3 runs to 13 residues. DNA for the CDR3: TGTGCCAGCACCCAGGGGGGAGCCTACGAGCAGTACTTC. Its translation is CASTQGGAYEQYF.

This clone was counted only a few times. The chain carries TRBV6-1 and TRBJ1-4, with unresolved D. V was cut by 0 bases and J by 8 bases, with 13 bases left in between. Germline loops: CDR1 MNHNS, CDR2 SASEGT. The CDR3 runs 15 residues. The CDR3: CASSEALTGGEKLFF. DNA for the CDR3: TGTGCCAGCAGTGAAGCGCTGACCGGAGGCGAAAAACTGTTTTTT.

This chain connects TRBV10-3 to TRBJ1-2, with D possibly being TRBD1 (6 bases). This CDR3 has 13 amino acids. Trimming took off 2 bases at V and 8 bases at J, with 12 bases between the two ends. CDR1 and CDR2 (germline): ENHRY, SYGVKD. In DNA form, the CDR3 reads TGTGCCATCAGTGAGGGGGGCCGAGGGGGCTACACCTTC. It yields the protein CAISEGGRGGYTF.

This clone was counted a few times. The genes are TRBV6-6 and TRBJ1-2; tentative D call: TRBD1 (5 bases). This CDR3 is built from 12 residues. Germline V lookup: CDR1 MNHNY, CDR2 SVGAGI (reference sequence). The germline V and J ends were trimmed by 6 bases and 5 bases, with 10 bases remaining between them. CDR3 coding DNA: TGTGCCAGCAGCGAGTCAGGGTATGGCTACACCTTC. It yields the protein CASSESGYGYTF.

In its sample, this clone was seen a few times. The chain couples TRBV2 to TRBJ1-1; TRBD1 aligns across 9 bases. There are 13 residues in the CDR3. The germline gives CDR1 SNHLY, CDR2 FYNNEI. With V trimmed by 4 bases and J by 7 bases, 4 bases remained unmatched. CDR3 sequence: CASSGTGENEAFF. The CDR3 region has the DNA TGTGCCAGCAGTGGGACAGGGGAAAATGAAGCTTTCTTT.

This chain connects TRBV19 to TRBJ2-3; D is possibly TRBD2 (5 bases). V was cut by 4 bases and J by 7 bases, with 18 bases left in between. Germline assignment: CDR1 LNHDA and CDR2 SQIVND (reference sequence). The CDR3 totals 15 residues. The CDR3 sequence: CASSNPTAGMNTQYF. The CDR3 bases are TGTGCCAGTAGTAACCCTACGGCGGGCATGAATACGCAGTATTTT.

J is TRBJ1-6 and V is TRBV5-1, with D perhaps matching TRBD1 (6 bases). The CDR3 is made up of 15 amino acids. V lost 4 bases to trimming and J lost 7 bases, with 15 bases between them. CDR1 and CDR2 (germline): SGHRS, YFSETQ. Here the CDR3 reads CASSLQSGANSPLHF. CDR3 DNA sequence: TGCGCCAGCAGCCTTCAATCAGGGGCCAATTCACCCCTCCACTTT. The variable domain in full, completed from reference TRBV5-1 and TRBJ1-6, reads KAGVTQTPRYLIKTRGQQVTLSCSPISGHRSVSWYQQTPGQGLQFLFEYFSETQRNKGNFPGRFSGRQFSNSRSEMNVSTLELGDSALYLCASSLQSGANSPLHFGNGTRLTVT.

This sequence joins TRBV7-9 and TRBJ2-7; D not certain. The germline V and J ends were trimmed by 1 base and 3 bases, with 10 bases remaining between them. The CDR3 has 14 amino acids. Germline CDR1 reads SEHNR; CDR2 reads FQNEAQ (reference sequence). The CDR3 DNA sequence: TGTGCCAGCAGCTTAGATCGGGTGAGCTACGAGCAGTACTTC. It translates to CASSLDRVSYEQYF.

The J gene is TRBJ1-2, the V gene TRBV2; TRBD1 aligns across 9 bases. This CDR3 spans 19 amino acids. Germline CDR1 SNHLY, CDR2 FYNNEI. J gave up 2 bases and V 6 bases, and 19 bases lay outside the gene matches. CDR3 nucleotide sequence: TGTGCCAGCAGGGATTACCGGGACAGGGTACTTTCCCTGAACTATGGCTACACCTTC. It specifies CASRDYRDRVLSLNYGYTF.

About this clone: Other DNA sequences in this specimen translate into the identical CDR3. The CDR3 is CASSEKIGPGTGNYGYTF. CDR3 sequence (DNA): TGTGCCAGCAGCGAAAAAATTGGGCCCGGGACAGGGAACTATGGCTACACCTTC. V gene TRBV9 combines with J gene TRBJ1-2; 9 positions match TRBD1. CDR3 length: 18 residues. Looked up from germline, CDR1 is SGDLS and CDR2 is YYNGEE. The V segment lost 3 bases and the J segment 2 bases; nucleotides outside the gene matches: 14.

This clone was observed a handful of times. This sequence joins TRBV30 and TRBJ1-2; a possible D gene is TRBD1 (6 bases). Germline values: CDR1 GTSNPN, CDR2 SVGIG (reference sequence). V lost 3 bases to trimming and J lost 2 bases, with 10 bases between them. This CDR3 is built from 13 residues. In nucleotides, the CDR3 is TGTGCCTGGAGGGAAGACAGGAACTATGGCTACACCTTC. Residues: CAWREDRNYGYTF. The whole variable domain, remainder taken from reference TRBV30 and TRBJ1-2, is SQTIHQWPATLVQPVGSPLSLECTVEGTSNPNLYWYRQAAGRGLQLLFYSVGIGQISSEVPQNLSASRPQDRQFILSSKKLLLSDSGFYLCAWREDRNYGYTFGSGTRLTVV.